This T cell receptor beta chain was sequenced in a study of T cells expressing NK-cell markers. TCRdb re-analyzed the 5' RACE reads; it lists each CDR3 protein once, without DNA. This sample contains about 540,000 distinct CDR3 sequences. There are 16 residues in the CDR3. The germline V gene has CDR1 SGHRS and CDR2 YFSETQ. The source of this sequence is a man aged 18-30 years in good health. The specimen sequenced was blood T cells: a sorted CD56 or NKG2C T cell subset, CD4+ or CD8+ T cells, or bulk PBMC T cells (not recorded which). V gene TRBV5-1 combines with J gene TRBJ2-1; the D gene TCRdb calls, TRBD1, cannot be checked with no DNA. The chain's CDR3 is CASSLRADRVRNEQFF.